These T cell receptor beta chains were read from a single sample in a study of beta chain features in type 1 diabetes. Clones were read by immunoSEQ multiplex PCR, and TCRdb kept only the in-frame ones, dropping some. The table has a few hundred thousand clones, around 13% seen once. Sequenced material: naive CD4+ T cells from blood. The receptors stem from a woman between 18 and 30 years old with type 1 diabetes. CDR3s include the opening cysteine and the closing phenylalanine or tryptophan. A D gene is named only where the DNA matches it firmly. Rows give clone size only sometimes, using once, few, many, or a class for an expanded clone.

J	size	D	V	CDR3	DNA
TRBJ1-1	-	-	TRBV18	CASSRDLMNTEAFF	TGTGCCAGCTCCCGGGATCTAATGAACACTGAAGCTTTCTTT
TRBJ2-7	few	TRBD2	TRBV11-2	CASSASGSLSEQYF	TGTGCCAGCAGCGCGAGCGGGAGCCTCTCCGAGCAGTACTTC
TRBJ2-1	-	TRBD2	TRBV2	CASSRELAGGPIEQFF	TGTGCCAGCAGTAGGGAACTAGCGGGGGGGCCAATTGAGCAGTTCTTC
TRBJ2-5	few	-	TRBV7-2	CASSLADYQETQYF	TGTGCCAGCAGCTTAGCGGACTATCAAGAGACCCAGTACTTC
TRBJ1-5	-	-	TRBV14	CASRLLKPQHF	TGTGCCAGCAGACTTTTAAAGCCCCAGCATTTT
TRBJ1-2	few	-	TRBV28	CASSDRYYGYTF	TGTGCCAGCAGTGACAGATACTATGGCTACACCTTC
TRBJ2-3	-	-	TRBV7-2	CASSLGIRTDTQYF	TGTGCCAGCAGCTTAGGTATCCGCACAGATACGCAGTATTTT
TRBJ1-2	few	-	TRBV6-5	CASSRGSNNYGYTF	TGTGCCAGCAGTCGGGGGTCCAATAACTATGGCTACACCTTC
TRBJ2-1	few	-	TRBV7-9	CASSLYREWYNEQFF	TGTGCCAGCAGCTTGTACAGGGAATGGTACAATGAGCAGTTCTTC
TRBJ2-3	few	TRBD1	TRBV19	CASSRTGRSDTQYF	TGTGCCAGTAGTAGGACAGGGCGATCAGATACGCAGTATTTT
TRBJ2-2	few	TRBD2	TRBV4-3	CASSVERERTGELFF	TGCGCCAGCAGCGTGGAGCGGGAACGGACCGGGGAGCTGTTTTTT
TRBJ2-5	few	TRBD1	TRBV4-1	CASSLGQQETQYF	TGCGCCAGCAGCTTGGGACAGCAAGAGACCCAGTACTTC
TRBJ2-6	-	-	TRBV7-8	CASSRTRRAPGANVLTF	TGTGCCAGCAGCCGGACGCGCAGGGCCCCTGGGGCCAACGTCCTGACTTTC